These 15 T cell receptor beta chains were all obtained from the same sample, sequenced in a study of CD8+CD57+ T cells in acquired aplastic anemia. TCR beta VDJ and CDR3 profiles were obtained from a genomic DNA template. TCRdb reprocessed the reads with MiXCR, giving one entry per CDR3 protein. Here the sample spans 190,000 or so distinct CDR3 sequences, 61% being singletons. The material sequenced was sorted CD4+, CD8+, or CD8+CD57+ T cells (not recorded which) from PBMCs. The source of these receptors is a human donor in good health.

The V call is TRBV10-3, the J call TRBJ2-3; 7 bases agree with TRBD2. The CDR3 is 13 amino acids. Germline V lookup: CDR1 ENHRY, CDR2 SYGVKD. After removal of 5 bases from V and 4 bases from J, the junction contained 3 bases not matched to a gene. Here the CDR3 reads CAISPLAPDTQYF. CDR3 DNA sequence: TGTGCCATCAGTCCACTAGCGCCAGATACGCAGTATTTT.

The chain employs TRBV2 and TRBJ2-5; the D gene is possibly TRBD1 (6 bases). Germline CDR1 reads SNHLY; CDR2 reads FYNNEI. CDR3 length equals 11 residues. V shed 8 bases and J shed 3 bases, with 7 bases lying between them. The DNA of the CDR3 is TGTGCCAGCTACAGGGAAGAGACCCAGTACTTC. Protein sequence: CASYREETQYF. Full variable domain (remainder filled in from reference TRBV2 and TRBJ2-5): EPEVTQTPSHQVTQMGQEVILRCVPISNHLYFYWYRQILGQKVEFLVSFYNNEISEKSEIFDDQFSVERPDGSNFTLKIRSTKLEDSAMYFCASYREETQYFGPGTRLLVL.

The rearrangement links TRBV2 to TRBJ2-5, with D maybe TRBD2 (6 bases). The J call is doubtful: the DNA matches TRBJ2-7 better. The CDR3 totals 13 residues. CDR1 is SNHLY and CDR2 is FYNNEI in the germline V gene. Here the CDR3 reads CASRGGLYYEQYF. The CDR3 DNA is TGTGCCAGCAGGGGGGGACTTTACTACGAGCAGTACTTC.

The rearrangement links TRBV7-2 to TRBJ1-3; D gene ambiguous. Trimming removed 5 bases from V and 7 bases from J, with 12 bases in between. In germline, CDR1 is SGHTA, CDR2 FQGNSA. The CDR3 runs to 13 residues. This CDR3 reads CASSPEISNTIYF. In DNA form, the CDR3 reads TGTGCCAGCAGCCCCGAGATCTCGAACACCATATATTTT.

The chain uses TRBV15 and TRBJ1-4; D perhaps matches TRBD1 (5 bases). Germline V gene sequence: CDR1 LNHNV, CDR2 YYDKDF (reference sequence). V dropped 4 bases and J dropped 8 bases, with 11 bases sitting between them. The CDR3 spans 13 residues. CDR3 DNA: TGTGCCACCAGCACAAGTCAGGGCGAAAAACTGTTTTTT. It translates to CATSTSQGEKLFF.

The chain joins TRBV30 to TRBJ2-5, with D uncertain. Germline CDR1 GTSNPN, CDR2 SVGIG (reference sequence). The CDR3 contains 9 residues. Trimming pared 1 base from V and 6 bases from J, leaving 0 bases between. This CDR3 reads CAWSETQYF. CDR3 nucleotide sequence: TGTGCCTGGAGTGAGACCCAGTACTTC.

V usage is TRBV15 and J usage is TRBJ2-1; 10 bases are a match to TRBD2. Trimming removed 0 bases from V and 2 bases from J; junction bases left unmatched: 13. This CDR3 contains 20 residues. The germline gives CDR1 LNHNV, CDR2 YYDKDF (reference sequence). CDR3 sequence: CATSREGLAEPESAYNEQFF. In DNA, the CDR3 is TGTGCCACCAGCAGAGAAGGACTAGCGGAACCCGAGAGCGCCTACAATGAGCAGTTCTTC.

The genes are TRBV7-3 and TRBJ2-2; D possibly matches TRBD1 or TRBD2 (6 bases each). This CDR3 spans 17 amino acids. Germline CDR1 reads SGHTA; CDR2 reads FQGTGA. V was trimmed by 1 base and J by 2 bases, leaving 14 bases between them. DNA for the CDR3: TGTGCCAGCAGCTTAAAGGGGGGATCTTTAAACACCGGGGAGCTGTTTTTT. Amino acids: CASSLKGGSLNTGELFF. Full variable domain (remainder filled in from reference TRBV7-3 and TRBJ2-2): GAGVSQTPSNKVTEKGKYVELRCDPISGHTALYWYRQSLGQGPEFLIYFQGTGAADDSGLPNDRFFAVRPEGSVSTLKIQRTERGDSAVYLCASSLKGGSLNTGELFFGEGSRLTVL.

V gene TRBV5-1 combines with J gene TRBJ2-7; D may be TRBD1 (5 bases). The V end lost 1 base, the J end lost 5 bases, and 10 bases lay between the germline ends. The CDR3 is 13 residues long. In germline, CDR1 is SGHRS, CDR2 YFSETQ. As DNA, the CDR3 is TGCGCCAGCAGCTTGTTTCCAGGGAACGAGCAGTACTTC. Its protein product is CASSLFPGNEQYF.

The chain combines TRBV2 with TRBJ1-2; tentative D call: TRBD1 (5 bases). The V gene lost 5 bases and the J gene lost 4 bases, with 14 bases spanning the gap. CDR1 and CDR2 from the germline V gene are SNHLY and FYNNEI. CDR3 length: 14 residues. The CDR3 sequence is CASSTRQLGYGYTF. CDR3 DNA sequence: TGTGCCAGCAGTACTCGACAGCTGGGCTATGGCTACACCTTC. The entire variable domain, with the rest obtained from reference TRBV2 and TRBJ1-2, is as follows: EPEVTQTPSHQVTQMGQEVILRCVPISNHLYFYWYRQILGQKVEFLVSFYNNEISEKSEIFDDQFSVERPDGSNFTLKIRSTKLEDSAMYFCASSTRQLGYGYTFGSGTRLTVV.

The chain carries TRBV5-1 and TRBJ1-1, with a tentative D call TRBD1 (6 bases). This CDR3 has 15 amino acids. Per germline, CDR1 SGHRS and CDR2 YFSETQ. With 0 bases removed from V and 2 bases from J, the gap between germline ends came to 11 bases. CDR3 region: CASSLALGGNTEAFF. As DNA, the CDR3 is TGCGCCAGCAGCTTGGCCTTAGGGGGTAACACTGAAGCTTTCTTT.

J is TRBJ2-7 and V is TRBV19; 9 nucleotides match TRBD1. Germline V gene data show CDR1 as LNHDA and CDR2 as SQIVND (reference sequence). V was clipped by 8 bases and J by 2 bases; unmatched bases: 10. The CDR3 runs 15 residues. The CDR3 spells CASLPGQGYAYEQYF. The CDR3 region has the DNA TGTGCCAGTCTCCCGGGACAGGGATACGCCTACGAGCAGTACTTC.

Points on this clonotype: At one end, the junction sequence differs from germline, possibly due to a read error. This rearrangement joins TRBV10-3 to TRBJ1-1, with 10 positions matching TRBD1. The CDR3 runs 11 residues. Germline V lookup: CDR1 ENHRY, CDR2 SYGVKD. CDR3 protein: CAVDRGTEAFF. The CDR3 DNA follows: TGTGCCGTGGACAGGGGGACTGAAGCTTTCTTC.

Only a few counts were recorded for this clonotype. The genes are TRBV9 and TRBJ2-2; 11 bases match TRBD2. The CDR3 is 17 residues long. The germline CDR1 and CDR2 sequences are SGDLS and YYNGEE. The V segment lost 0 bases and the J segment 1 base; nucleotides outside the gene matches: 2. CDR3 sequence: CASSVGLAGGNTGELFF. The CDR3 nucleotides read TGTGCCAGCAGCGTAGGGCTAGCGGGAGGGAACACCGGGGAGCTGTTTTTT.

The CDR3: CASSVGGDSPLHF. CDR3 nucleotide sequence: TGTGCCAGCAGCGTAGGGGGTGACTCACCCCTCCACTTT. The rearrangement uses TRBV9 and TRBJ1-6; D call uncertain. V lost 0 bases and J 10 bases, leaving 8 bases between the germline ends. Germline CDR1 SGDLS, CDR2 YYNGEE. CDR3 length equals 13 residues. The full variable domain, completed using reference TRBV9 and TRBJ1-6, is DSGVTQTPKHLITATGQRVTLRCSPRSGDLSVYWYQQSLDQGLQFLIQYYNGEERAKGNILERFSAQQFPDLHSELNLSSLELGDSALYFCASSVGGDSPLHFGNGTRLTVT.